One and the same sample provided the 23 T cell receptor beta chains below, sequenced in a study of cytomegalovirus exposure and HLA in healthy donors. Amplification used 60 Vbeta primers and 13 Jbeta primers. The repertoire was sequenced with immunoSEQ multiplex PCR; TCRdb's copy has only in-frame clones and lacks some. Here the sample spans about 150,000 clones, approximately 80% being singletons. The sequenced sample was PBMCs. Receptors were obtained from a woman between 35 and 50 years old in good health and CMV-seronegative.

The J gene is TRBJ2-5, the V gene TRBV7-9, with 8 bases that match TRBD2. CDR3 length: 16 amino acids. The germline gives CDR1 SEHNR, CDR2 FQNEAQ (reference sequence). The V segment lost 4 bases and the J segment 5 bases; nucleotides outside the gene matches: 12. The CDR3 DNA follows: TGTGCCAGCAGCTCGGGGGGGGCAGAAGGAGGCGAGACCCAGTACTTC. This sequence encodes CASSSGGAEGGETQYF.

This chain uses TRBV5-1 with TRBJ1-2; a possible D gene is TRBD1 (6 bases). The CDR3 has 14 residues. From germline, CDR1 is SGHRS and CDR2 YFSETQ. Trimming cost V 5 bases and J 6 bases, with 17 bases left between them. In DNA form, the CDR3 reads TGCGCCAGCAGGTCAACAGGGCAATCGGATGGCTACACCTTC. Encoded protein: CASRSTGQSDGYTF.

The V gene is TRBV6-1, the J gene TRBJ2-7; D is possibly TRBD1 (6 bases). The V and J ends lost 3 bases and 7 bases respectively, with 22 bases between them. The CDR3 spans 16 residues. The germline V gene encodes CDR1 MNHNS and CDR2 SASEGT. The CDR3 spells CASSDQTWDTDGEQYF. CDR3 coding DNA: TGTGCCAGCAGTGATCAGACGTGGGACACCGACGGTGAGCAGTACTTC.

The rearrangement uses TRBV2 and TRBJ1-5; D gene unclear. Germline CDR1 SNHLY, CDR2 FYNNEI. Between the trimmed V and J ends, which lost 5 bases and 7 bases, there was a span of 12 bases. The CDR3 is 13 residues long. The CDR3 bases are TGTGCCAGCAGTCCGGGGATCGTGCAGCCCCAGCATTTT. It translates to CASSPGIVQPQHF.

The chain has TRBV9 and TRBJ2-7, with TRBD2 identical over 11 bases. The CDR3 runs to 15 residues. The germline gives CDR1 SGDLS, CDR2 YYNGEE. The J segment lost 0 bases and the V segment lost 3 bases, leaving 2 bases of the junction unmatched. CDR3 sequence reads: CASSETSGGSYEQYF. The CDR3 DNA follows: TGTGCCAGCAGCGAAACTAGCGGGGGCTCCTACGAGCAGTACTTC.

This clone came up a few times. V and J are TRBV11-3 and TRBJ1-3; 8 positions agree with TRBD1. CDR1 is SGHNT, CDR2 YENEEA, per germline. The CDR3 is 16 amino acids. V shed 5 bases and J 0 bases; nucleotides not matched to a gene: 6. The chain's CDR3 is CASSQGQGYSGNTIYF. The CDR3 DNA follows: TGTGCCAGCAGCCAAGGACAGGGATACTCTGGAAACACCATATATTTT.

This clone was observed a single time. The chain uses TRBV2 and TRBJ2-7; 7 bases agree with TRBD1. The CDR3 runs 19 residues. Germline CDR1 reads SNHLY; CDR2 reads FYNNEI. The V gene end was trimmed by 5 bases and the J gene end by 3 bases; junction bases not matched to a gene: 22. In DNA form, the CDR3 reads TGTGCCAGCAGTACCCGACAGGGAGTTCTCTCGGGGAATTTCTACGAGCAGTACTTC. As protein: CASSTRQGVLSGNFYEQYF.

The J gene is TRBJ2-1, the V gene TRBV2; 7 nucleotides match TRBD1. Germline trimming cut 7 bases from V and 0 bases from J; bases unmatched to any gene: 3. Germline V CDR1 and CDR2: SNHLY, FYNNEI. The CDR3 totals 14 residues. In nucleotides, the CDR3 is TGTGCCAGCACCGACAGGGCCTCCTACAATGAGCAGTTCTTC. Protein: CASTDRASYNEQFF.

The chain has TRBV4-2 and TRBJ2-2; 10 bases match TRBD2. This CDR3 has 15 residues. Unmatched junction bases numbered 2, after V lost 4 bases and J lost 3 bases. CDR1 is LGHNA and CDR2 is YNFKEQ in the germline V gene. The CDR3 bases are TGTGCCAGCAGCCCCGGGACTAGCGACACCGGGGAGCTGTTTTTT. It yields the protein CASSPGTSDTGELFF.

This clone has just one count. The chain carries TRBV9 and TRBJ1-1; D possibly corresponds to TRBD1 (5 bases). Germline loops: CDR1 SGDLS, CDR2 YYNGEE. V shed 0 bases and J shed 1 base, with 16 bases lying between them. The CDR3 has 17 residues. CDR3 region: CASSVDSVPGKNTEAFF. The DNA for the CDR3 is TGTGCCAGCAGCGTAGATTCCGTTCCAGGGAAGAACACTGAAGCTTTCTTT.

This clone came up a few times. V is TRBV27 and J is TRBJ2-2; a possible D gene is TRBD2 (6 bases). The CDR3 sequence is 14 residues long. The germline V gene encodes CDR1 MNHEY and CDR2 SMNVEV (reference sequence). The V gene lost 2 bases and the J gene lost 5 bases, with 9 bases spanning the gap. CDR3 protein: CASSLPRETGELFF. CDR3 DNA: TGTGCCAGCAGTTTACCCCGGGAGACCGGGGAGCTGTTTTTT.

The chain links TRBV5-8 to TRBJ2-2; a weak D match, TRBD2 (6 bases). Germline CDR1 reads SGHTS; CDR2 reads YDEGEE. This CDR3 has 14 amino acids. Between the trimmed V and J ends, which lost 3 bases and 4 bases, there was a span of 10 bases. The CDR3 is CASSSGLRTGELFF. The CDR3 nucleotides read TGTGCCAGCAGCTCGGGACTGCGCACCGGGGAGCTGTTTTTT.

V and J are TRBV27 and TRBJ1-6; 9 nucleotides align to TRBD1. CDR1 and CDR2 from the germline V gene are MNHEY and SMNVEV (reference sequence). The trim removed 5 bases at V and 3 bases at J, leaving 8 bases unmatched. This CDR3 is built from 17 residues. The CDR3 nucleotides are TGTGCCAGCAGTCAGACAGGGGGTCCCATCTATAATTCACCCCTCCACTTT. Translating gives CASSQTGGPIYNSPLHF.

The chain links TRBV18 to TRBJ2-5; no reliable D call. Trimming took 6 bases from V and 4 from J, leaving 12 bases between them. CDR1 and CDR2 (germline): KGHSH, LQKENI. The CDR3 extends over 13 amino acids. This chain's CDR3 is CASSPLHGETQYF. CDR3 coding DNA: TGTGCCAGCTCCCCTTTACATGGAGAGACCCAGTACTTC.

V and J are TRBV6-1 and TRBJ1-2, with D possibly being TRBD1 (6 bases). V lost 5 bases to trimming and J lost 8 bases, with 18 bases between them. The CDR3 length is 14 residues. CDR1 MNHNS and CDR2 SASEGT come from the germline V gene. In nucleotides, the CDR3 is TGTGCCAGCAGTCCGGGGAGAGGGGGTAAAGGCTACACCTTC. Amino acid sequence: CASSPGRGGKGYTF.

In the case of this clone: A read error may account for a junction end that differs from germline. The J gene is TRBJ1-1, the V gene TRBV7-9; 7 bases fit TRBD1. The CDR3 consists of 18 residues. CDR1 is SEHNR and CDR2 is FQNEAQ in the germline V gene (reference sequence). CDR3 bases: TGTTCCAGCAGCCCAAGACAGGGAGCGGGTTTGAAGGACACTGAAGCTTTCTTT. It codes for CSSSPRQGAGLKDTEAFF.

The genes are TRBV4-2 and TRBJ1-1, with D perhaps TRBD1 (6 bases). The CDR3 runs 16 residues. Germline V lookup: CDR1 LGHNA, CDR2 YNFKEQ. V gave up 4 bases and J gave up 0 bases, with 15 bases separating them. The CDR3 protein is CASSRTGIIMNTEAFF. CDR3 coding DNA: TGTGCCAGCAGCCGCACAGGGATTATCATGAACACTGAAGCTTTCTTT.

A few counts support this clone. The chain employs TRBV7-7 and TRBJ2-1, with D possibly TRBD2 on 5 matching bases. The CDR3 consists of 16 residues. Germline loops: CDR1 SSHAT, CDR2 FNYEAQ (reference sequence). V was cut by 5 bases and J by 0 bases, with 14 bases left in between. The CDR3: CASSPRAASSYNEQFF. The DNA for the CDR3 is TGTGCCAGCAGCCCGCGGGCGGCCAGCTCCTACAATGAGCAGTTCTTC.

CDR3 in DNA: TGTGCCAGCAGCCCGGGACTAACAGCCTACAATGAGCAGTTCTTC. Amino acid sequence: CASSPGLTAYNEQFF. The chain has TRBV5-4 and TRBJ2-1; TRBD2 matches at 7 bases. Looked up from germline, CDR1 is SGHNT and CDR2 is YYREEE (reference sequence). V lost 4 bases and J lost 2; bases outside the gene matches: 6. The CDR3 extends over 15 amino acids. The whole variable domain, filled in from reference TRBV5-4 and TRBJ2-1, reads ETGVTQSPTHLIKTRGQQVTLRCSSQSGHNTVSWYQQALGQGPQFIFQYYREEENGRGNFPPRFSGLQFPNYSSELNVNALELDDSALYLCASSPGLTAYNEQFFGPGTRLTVL.

The rearrangement uses TRBV9 and TRBJ2-5, with D perhaps TRBD1 (6 bases). Germline V CDR1 and CDR2: SGDLS, YYNGEE. The V end lost 4 bases, the J end lost 2 bases, and 9 bases lay between the germline ends. The CDR3 sequence is 13 residues long. The DNA of the CDR3 is TGTGCCAGCAGCTCAGGACAGCAAGAGACCCAGTACTTC. This gives the protein CASSSGQQETQYF.

This clone was picked up one time. The genes are TRBV6-5 and TRBJ1-4, with TRBD1 as a possible D gene (6 bases). This CDR3 has 15 residues. Germline V gene sequence: CDR1 MNHEY, CDR2 SVGAGI. Trimming pared 0 bases from V and 5 bases from J, leaving 10 bases between. CDR3 coding DNA: TGTGCCAGCAGTTACTCCAGGGGAAGAAATGAAAAACTGTTTTTT. This sequence encodes CASSYSRGRNEKLFF.

This sequence joins TRBV6-5 and TRBJ2-5, with D tentatively TRBD1 (5 bases). Judging by the DNA end, TRBJ2-7 fits better; the J call may be wrong. Germline V gene data show CDR1 as MNHEY and CDR2 as SVGAGI. This CDR3 region has 15 residues. The CDR3 protein is CASSYSWAGSYEQYF. CDR3 sequence (DNA): TGTGCCAGCAGTTACTCTTGGGCAGGGTCCTACGAGCAGTACTTC.

This chain uses TRBV5-4 with TRBJ2-1; the match to TRBD2 covers 9 bases. CDR1 SGHNT and CDR2 YYREEE come from the germline V gene (reference sequence). The CDR3 is made up of 15 amino acids. With V trimmed by 0 bases and J by 5 bases, 3 bases remained unmatched. In nucleotides, the CDR3 is TGTGCCAGCAGCTTGGGCCAGCGGGAGGACAATGAGCAGTTCTTC. Residues: CASSLGQREDNEQFF. Using reference TRBV5-4 and TRBJ2-1 for the parts outside the CDR3, the full variable domain is ETGVTQSPTHLIKTRGQQVTLRCSSQSGHNTVSWYQQALGQGPQFIFQYYREEENGRGNFPPRFSGLQFPNYSSELNVNALELDDSALYLCASSLGQREDNEQFFGPGTRLTVL.